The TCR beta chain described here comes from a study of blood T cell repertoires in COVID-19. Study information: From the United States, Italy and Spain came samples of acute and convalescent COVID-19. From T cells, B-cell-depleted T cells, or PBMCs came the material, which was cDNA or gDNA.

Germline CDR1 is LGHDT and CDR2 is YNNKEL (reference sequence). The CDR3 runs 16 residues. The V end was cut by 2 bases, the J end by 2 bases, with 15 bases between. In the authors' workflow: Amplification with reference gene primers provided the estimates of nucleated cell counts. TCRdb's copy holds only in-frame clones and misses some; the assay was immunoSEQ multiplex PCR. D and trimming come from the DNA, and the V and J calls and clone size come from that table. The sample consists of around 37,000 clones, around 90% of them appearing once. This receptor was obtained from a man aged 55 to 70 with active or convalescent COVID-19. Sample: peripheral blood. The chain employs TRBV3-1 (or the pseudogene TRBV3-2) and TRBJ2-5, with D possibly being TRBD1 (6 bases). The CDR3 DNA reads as TGTGCCAGCAGCCAAAGAGGGGCAGGGGAGCAAGAGACCCAGTACTTC. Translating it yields CASSQRGAGEQETQYF.